Detailed here is one T cell receptor (beta chain). This sample was taken from a study of T cells in pancreatic ductal adenocarcinoma. The CDR3 is made up of 17 amino acids. Germline V gene data show CDR1 as SGHRS and CDR2 as YFSETQ. V shed 0 bases and J 4 bases; nucleotides not matched to a gene: 11. Using immunoSEQ multiplex PCR, the repertoire was profiled, and TCRdb retains in-frame clones only, with some absent. This table holds around 100,000 clones, 90% to 95% found once. Selected pancreatic ductal adenocarcinoma patients had undergone surgery without neoadjuvant therapy. The TCR was taken from a human donor with pancreatic ductal adenocarcinoma. The specimen was PBMCs. The genes are TRBV5-1 and TRBJ2-3, with 7 bases that match TRBD2. The CDR3 DNA reads TGCGCCAGCAGCTTGGCGGGAGGCCCGTCCGTCGCAGATACGCAGTATTTT. It translates to CASSLAGGPSVADTQYF. Complete variable domain (other parts from reference TRBV5-1 and TRBJ2-3): KAGVTQTPRYLIKTRGQQVTLSCSPISGHRSVSWYQQTPGQGLQFLFEYFSETQRNKGNFPGRFSGRQFSNSRSEMNVSTLELGDSALYLCASSLAGGPSVADTQYFGPGTRLTVL.